The 2 T cell receptor beta chains listed next were all sequenced from one sample in a study of T-cell reconstitution after alpha-beta-depleted transplantation in children. During its preparation, the TCRbeta library received unique molecular identifiers. TCRdb reanalysed the PCR reads using MiXCR and keeps one entry per CDR3 protein. The data hold about a million distinct CDR3 sequences, with around 30% observed a single time. This sample comprised PBMCs, mostly from graft donor cells, obtained 360 days after TCRalphabeta/CD19-depleted stem cell transplant. The receptors shown here come from a boy younger than two who had a stem cell transplant for SCID, so the T cells may come from the graft donor.

This clonotype has only a few counts. The genes are TRBV12-3 or TRBV12-4 and TRBJ2-7, with a tentative D call TRBD1 (5 bases). V shed 3 bases and J shed 1 base, with 10 bases lying between them. The CDR3 totals 14 residues. The CDR3 is CASSLGQFSYEQYF. The CDR3 nucleotides read TGTGCCAGCAGTTTGGGGCAGTTTTCCTACGAGCAGTACTTC.

This clonotype was seen only a few times. V usage is TRBV7-2 and J usage is TRBJ1-2, with D perhaps matching TRBD1 (6 bases). The CDR3 consists of 14 residues. Germline V gives CDR1 SGHTA, CDR2 FQGNSA. The germline V and J ends were trimmed by 5 bases and 3 bases, with 13 bases remaining between them. This CDR3 reads CASSGYTGHYGYTF. As DNA, the CDR3 is TGTGCCAGCAGCGGATATACAGGGCACTATGGCTACACCTTC.